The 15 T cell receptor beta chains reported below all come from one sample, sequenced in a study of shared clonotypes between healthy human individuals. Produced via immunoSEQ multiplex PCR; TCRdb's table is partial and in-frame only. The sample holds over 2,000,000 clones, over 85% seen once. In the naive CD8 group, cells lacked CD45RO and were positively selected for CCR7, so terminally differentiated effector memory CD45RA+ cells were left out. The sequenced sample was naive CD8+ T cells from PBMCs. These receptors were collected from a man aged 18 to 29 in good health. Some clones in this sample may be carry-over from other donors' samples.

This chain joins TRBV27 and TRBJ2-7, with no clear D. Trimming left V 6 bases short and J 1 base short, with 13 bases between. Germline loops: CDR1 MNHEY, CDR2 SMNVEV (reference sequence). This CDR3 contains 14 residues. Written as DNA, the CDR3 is TGTGCCAGCAGACCCCCCTACCCGTCCTACGAGCAGTACTTC. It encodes CASRPPYPSYEQYF.

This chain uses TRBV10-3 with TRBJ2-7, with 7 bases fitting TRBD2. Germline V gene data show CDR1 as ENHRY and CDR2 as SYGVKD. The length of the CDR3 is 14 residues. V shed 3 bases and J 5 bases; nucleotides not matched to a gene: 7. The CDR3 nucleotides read TGTGCCATCAGTGACCAAGGGACTATCCACGAGCAGTACTTC. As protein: CAISDQGTIHEQYF.

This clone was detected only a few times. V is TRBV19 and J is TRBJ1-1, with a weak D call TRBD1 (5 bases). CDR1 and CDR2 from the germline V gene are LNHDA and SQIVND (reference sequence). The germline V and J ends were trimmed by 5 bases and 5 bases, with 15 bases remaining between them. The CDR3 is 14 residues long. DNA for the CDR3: TGTGCCAGTAGTGACGGTCCCGGGGGGACTGAAGCTTTCTTT. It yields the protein CASSDGPGGTEAFF.

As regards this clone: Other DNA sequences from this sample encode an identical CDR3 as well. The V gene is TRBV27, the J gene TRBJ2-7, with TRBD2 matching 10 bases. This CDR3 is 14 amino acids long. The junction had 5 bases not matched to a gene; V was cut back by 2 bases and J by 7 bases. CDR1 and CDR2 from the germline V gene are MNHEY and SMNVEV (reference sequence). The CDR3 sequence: CASSLLAGAGEQYF. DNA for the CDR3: TGTGCCAGCAGTTTACTAGCGGGAGCGGGGGAGCAGTACTTC.

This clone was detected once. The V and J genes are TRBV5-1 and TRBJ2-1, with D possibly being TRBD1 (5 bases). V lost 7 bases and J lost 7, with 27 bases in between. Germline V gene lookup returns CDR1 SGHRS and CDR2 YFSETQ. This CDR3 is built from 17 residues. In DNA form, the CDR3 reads TGCGCCAGCGGACATTCAGACTCGACCACGTTGAGAAATGAGCAGTTCTTC. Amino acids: CASGHSDSTTLRNEQFF. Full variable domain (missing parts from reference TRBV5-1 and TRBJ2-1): KAGVTQTPRYLIKTRGQQVTLSCSPISGHRSVSWYQQTPGQGLQFLFEYFSETQRNKGNFPGRFSGRQFSNSRSEMNVSTLELGDSALYLCASGHSDSTTLRNEQFFGPGTRLTVL.

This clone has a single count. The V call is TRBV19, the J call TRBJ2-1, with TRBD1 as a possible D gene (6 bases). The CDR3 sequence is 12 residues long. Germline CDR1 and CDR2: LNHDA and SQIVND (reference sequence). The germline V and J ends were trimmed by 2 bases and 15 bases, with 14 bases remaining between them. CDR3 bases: TGTGCCAGTAGTATAATGGGGGCTAGCAGGTTCTTC. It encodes CASSIMGASRFF.

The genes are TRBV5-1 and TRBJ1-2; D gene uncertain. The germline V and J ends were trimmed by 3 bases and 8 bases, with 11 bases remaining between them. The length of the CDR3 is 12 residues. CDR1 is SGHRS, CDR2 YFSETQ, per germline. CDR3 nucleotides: TGCGCCAGCAGCTCCGGTCCTTTGGGCTACACCTTC. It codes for CASSSGPLGYTF.

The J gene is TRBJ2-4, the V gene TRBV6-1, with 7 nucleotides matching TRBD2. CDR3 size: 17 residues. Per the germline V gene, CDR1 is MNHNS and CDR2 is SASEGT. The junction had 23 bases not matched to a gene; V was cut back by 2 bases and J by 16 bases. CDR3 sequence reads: CASSELLAEGASIFVYF. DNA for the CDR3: TGTGCCAGCAGTGAACTCCTAGCGGAGGGCGCCTCTATCTTTGTCTACTTC.

The CDR3 sequence: CASSLGVRTADIQYF. CDR3 nucleotide sequence: TGTGCCAGCAGTTTAGGGGTCCGGACCGCGGACATTCAGTACTTC. The V call is TRBV27, the J call TRBJ2-4; D is undetermined. Looked up from germline, CDR1 is MNHEY and CDR2 is SMNVEV (reference sequence). Trimming removed 2 bases at V and 8 bases at J, with 16 bases between. The CDR3 consists of 15 residues.

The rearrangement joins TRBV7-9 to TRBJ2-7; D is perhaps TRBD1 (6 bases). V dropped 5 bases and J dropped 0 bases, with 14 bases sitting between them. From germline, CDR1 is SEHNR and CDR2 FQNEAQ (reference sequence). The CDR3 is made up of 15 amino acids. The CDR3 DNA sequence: TGTGCCAGCAGCCGATCCCGGGACATCTCCTACGAGCAGTACTTC. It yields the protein CASSRSRDISYEQYF.

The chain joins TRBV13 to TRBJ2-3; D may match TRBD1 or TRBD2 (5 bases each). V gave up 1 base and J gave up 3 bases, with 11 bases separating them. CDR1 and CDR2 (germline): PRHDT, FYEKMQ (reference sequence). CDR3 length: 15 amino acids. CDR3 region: CASSLEGRTTDTQYF. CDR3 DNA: TGTGCCAGCAGCTTAGAGGGACGCACGACAGATACGCAGTATTTT.

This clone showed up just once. The CDR3 coding sequence is TGTGCCACCAGCAGAGATCAAGGGACTAGCGGCTACGAGCAGTACTTC. Residues: CATSRDQGTSGYEQYF. The chain carries TRBV15 and TRBJ2-7, with 11 bases lining up with TRBD2. The V gene end was trimmed by 0 bases and the J gene end by 3 bases; junction bases not matched to a gene: 4. CDR3 length: 16 residues. Germline V gives CDR1 LNHNV, CDR2 YYDKDF (reference sequence).

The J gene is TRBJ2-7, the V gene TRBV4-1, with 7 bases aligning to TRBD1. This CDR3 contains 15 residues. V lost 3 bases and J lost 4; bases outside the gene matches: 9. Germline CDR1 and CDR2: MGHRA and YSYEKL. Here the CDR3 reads CASSHPAGTAYEQYF. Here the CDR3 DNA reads TGCGCCAGCAGCCATCCCGCCGGGACAGCTTACGAGCAGTACTTC.

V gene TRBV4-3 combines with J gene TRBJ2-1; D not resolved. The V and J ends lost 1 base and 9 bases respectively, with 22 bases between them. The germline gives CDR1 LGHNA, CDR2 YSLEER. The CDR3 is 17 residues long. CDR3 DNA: TGCGCCAGCAGCCAAGGACCCATTGGGGATTCCCCACTTGAGCAGTTCTTC. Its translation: CASSQGPIGDSPLEQFF.

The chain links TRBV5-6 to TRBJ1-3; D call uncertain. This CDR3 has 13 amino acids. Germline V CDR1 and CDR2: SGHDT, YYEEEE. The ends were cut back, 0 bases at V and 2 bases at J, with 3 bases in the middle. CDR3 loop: CASSLDPGNTIYF. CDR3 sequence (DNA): TGTGCCAGCAGCTTGGACCCTGGAAACACCATATATTTT.